The T cell receptor beta chain described here comes from a study of identifying expanded T cells in peripheral blood. CDR3 length equals 13 residues. With 3 bases removed from V and 2 bases from J, the gap between germline ends came to 8 bases. Germline loops: CDR1 SGDLS, CDR2 YYNGEE. As to this clone: Its antigen is unidentified.

The repertoire was sequenced with immunoSEQ multiplex PCR; TCRdb's copy has only in-frame clones and lacks some. The sample consists of some 80,000 clones, 85% to 90% of them appearing once. During the collection period, no donor immune events like infections were recorded. Study-wide findings and caveats: Around 1.2 clones differed between technical replicates, versus approximately 17 and 20 over time. Two-week clone count variance significantly increased as total template count grew.

Sequencing was done on a sample of blood. The chain has TRBV9 and TRBJ1-1; no reliable D call. This clonotype was sampled from a person between 18 and 69 years old in good health. DNA of the CDR3: TGTGCCAGCAGCGGCCACCAAAACACTGAAGCTTTCTTT. Translated: CASSGHQNTEAFF.